The 14 T cell receptor beta chains given below trace back to one sample, sequenced in a study of response to subunit inactivated influenza vaccine. Each CDR3 protein is one row after TCRdb ran MiXCR on the RT-PCR reads. The sample lists around 200,000 distinct CDR3 sequences; around 12% were seen once. The data were also submitted as part of a second study, on T cells expressing NK-cell markers. That paper adds: 5'RACE template switching with UMIs generated TCR beta cDNA.

The source material was CD8+ T cells sorted from PBMCs, sampled 11 to 12 days after vaccination. The receptors were gathered from a man between 50 and 59 years old who received an inactivated influenza vaccine.

The gene calls are TRBV7-6 and TRBJ2-5, with 7 positions matching TRBD2. V lost 5 bases and J lost 2; bases outside the gene matches: 11. The CDR3 totals 16 residues. Germline V gene data show CDR1 as SGHVS and CDR2 as FNYEAQ. This CDR3 reads CASSRDGLGQQETQYF. In nucleotides, the CDR3 is TGTGCCAGCAGCCGAGATGGACTAGGTCAACAAGAGACCCAGTACTTC.

The chain uses TRBV7-2 and TRBJ2-1; D is uncertain. Looked up from germline, CDR1 is SGHTA and CDR2 is FQGNSA. The CDR3 has 15 amino acids. V gave up 4 bases and J gave up 2 bases, with 12 bases separating them. CDR3 DNA sequence: TGTGCCAGCAGCTCCTCGGACGGAGCCTACAATGAGCAGTTCTTC. Translating it yields CASSSSDGAYNEQFF.

This clonotype showed up just a few times. The chain is built from TRBV7-6 and TRBJ1-1; 9 nucleotides match TRBD1. CDR1 and CDR2 from the germline V gene are SGHVS and FNYEAQ. V gave up 5 bases and J gave up 3 bases; unmatched junction bases: 7. The CDR3 loop spans 15 amino acids. The CDR3 loop is CASSPGTGLDTEAFF. DNA of the CDR3: TGTGCCAGCAGCCCAGGGACAGGGTTGGACACTGAAGCTTTCTTT.

The V gene is TRBV28, the J gene TRBJ2-5, with D possibly matching TRBD1 (5 bases). Germline CDR1 MDHEN, CDR2 SYDVKM. The CDR3 runs 16 residues. V was shortened by 7 bases and J by 4 bases, with 22 bases between the two germline ends. The CDR3: CASNPIKTVLTETQYF. CDR3 nucleotides: TGTGCCAGCAACCCGATCAAGACAGTACTTACAGAGACCCAGTACTTC. Filled out from reference TRBV28 and TRBJ2-5, the complete variable domain reads DVKVTQSSRYLVKRTGEKVFLECVQDMDHENMFWYRQDPGLGLRLIYFSYDVKMKEKGDIPEGYSVSREKKERFSLILESASTNQTSMYLCASNPIKTVLTETQYFGPGTRLLVL.

This clonotype has a handful of counts. The chain is built from TRBV4-3 and TRBJ2-7, with 7 bases aligning to TRBD1. Germline CDR1 LGHNA, CDR2 YSLEER. The V segment lost 0 bases and the J segment 3 bases; nucleotides outside the gene matches: 8. The CDR3 length is 16 residues. The CDR3 sequence: CASSQDQVRQGYEQYF. CDR3 nucleotide sequence: TGCGCCAGCAGCCAAGATCAGGTCCGACAGGGCTACGAGCAGTACTTC.

The chain has TRBV7-9 and TRBJ1-1; no clear D gene. Germline CDR1 SEHNR, CDR2 FQNEAQ (reference sequence). V was cut by 5 bases and J by 4 bases, with 17 bases left in between. This CDR3 contains 15 residues. CDR3 sequence reads: CASSGNTDSVTEAFF. In DNA form, the CDR3 reads TGTGCCAGCAGCGGGAACACCGACTCGGTCACTGAAGCTTTCTTT.

This clonotype showed up just a few times. This rearrangement joins TRBV7-9 to TRBJ2-3; 8 positions agree with TRBD2. CDR1 and CDR2 from the germline V gene are SEHNR and FQNEAQ (reference sequence). J lost 2 bases, V lost 1 base, and 5 bases had no gene match. There are 16 residues in the CDR3. CDR3 protein: CASSLVRGDHTDTQYF. Here the CDR3 DNA reads TGTGCCAGCAGCTTAGTGCGGGGGGATCACACAGATACGCAGTATTTT.

V gene TRBV12-3 or TRBV12-4 combines with J gene TRBJ1-4; no clear D gene. This CDR3 is 15 amino acids long. Trimming stripped 1 base from V and 1 base from J, with 7 bases between. This CDR3 reads CASSLGYITNEKLFF. The DNA for the CDR3 is TGTGCCAGCAGTTTAGGCTACATAACTAATGAAAAACTGTTTTTT.

The chain combines TRBV7-3 with TRBJ2-2; D is undetermined. There are 13 residues in the CDR3. Per germline, CDR1 SGHTA and CDR2 FQGTGA. Trimming pared 2 bases from V and 7 bases from J, leaving 8 bases between. The CDR3 sequence: CASSLELDGELFF. DNA of the CDR3: TGTGCCAGCAGCTTAGAATTGGACGGGGAGCTGTTTTTT.

This clonotype was detected only a few times. The chain joins TRBV28 to TRBJ1-5; a possible D gene is TRBD1 (6 bases). The ends were cut back, 8 bases at V and 1 base at J, with 12 bases in the middle. Germline V gene data show CDR1 as MDHEN and CDR2 as SYDVKM. There are 14 residues in the CDR3. The CDR3 region has the DNA TGTGCCAGCCTTAGGACAGTGAGCAATCAGCCCCAGCATTTT. It specifies CASLRTVSNQPQHF.

This clonotype has at least ten counts. The rearrangement joins TRBV7-7 to TRBJ2-1, with 8 bases matching TRBD1. There are 12 residues in the CDR3. V shed 5 bases and J 10 bases; nucleotides not matched to a gene: 4. CDR1 is SSHAT and CDR2 is FNYEAQ in the germline V gene (reference sequence). The CDR3 DNA sequence: TGTGCCAGCAGCCTGGGGACAGGCGAGCAGTTCTTC. It codes for CASSLGTGEQFF.

The rearrangement uses TRBV4-3 and TRBJ2-7, with 10 bases identical to TRBD2. This CDR3 comprises 16 residues. With V trimmed by 3 bases and J by 3 bases, 8 bases remained unmatched. CDR1 and CDR2 from the germline V gene are LGHNA and YSLEER. The CDR3 DNA is TGCGCCAGCAGCCAGGGGACTAGCGAGCCTTACTACGAGCAGTACTTC. It yields the protein CASSQGTSEPYYEQYF.

The chain couples TRBV5-1 to TRBJ1-5; 8 positions agree with TRBD1. Unmatched junction bases numbered 6, after V lost 8 bases and J lost 5 bases. The CDR3 consists of 13 residues. Germline CDR1 is SGHRS and CDR2 is YFSETQ. This CDR3 reads CASATGVDQPQHF. DNA for the CDR3: TGCGCCAGTGCGACAGGGGTGGATCAGCCCCAGCATTTT.

This clonotype showed up just a few times. V and J are TRBV7-2 and TRBJ1-2, with no clear D. From germline, CDR1 is SGHTA and CDR2 FQGNSA. The CDR3 covers 13 residues. The germline V and J ends were trimmed by 2 bases and 6 bases, with 10 bases remaining between them. The CDR3 coding sequence is TGTGCCAGCAGCTTATTTCGCGATCATGGCTACACCTTC. It codes for CASSLFRDHGYTF.